The T cell receptor (beta chain) under discussion was sequenced for a study of tumor and adjacent non-tumor tissue in lung cancer. To note about this clonotype: The conserved phenylalanine or tryptophan is not found at the CDR3 terminus, so this likely reflects a read error. It is unclear where the CDR3 begins or ends on the DNA, so no DNA is shown, and the CDR3 is as TCRdb lists it.

RNA was extracted from bulk tissue without any cell sorting. TCRbeta libraries were built with three rounds of nested PCR, modified from ARM-PCR. TCRdb recomputed calls from the multiplex PCR reads with MiXCR, one row per CDR3 protein. There are about 75,000 distinct CDR3 sequences in the sample; under 80% occur only once, and approximately 12% lies in the top ten. Counting both end residues, the CDR3 totals 15 amino acids. Germline CDR1 is MGHRA and CDR2 is YSYEKL. The receptor was derived from a woman in her forties or fifties with non-small cell lung cancer. The sample consisted of lung tumor tissue. This chain links TRBV4-1 with TRBJ2-7; TRBD1, the table's D call, was not compared with the DNA. The CDR3 here is CASSQPETNSYEQHL.